One and the same sample provided the 28 T cell receptor beta chains below, sequenced in a study of early T cells in non-severe SARS-CoV-2 infection. In TCRdb, the 5' RACE reads were re-called with MiXCR into one record per CDR3 protein. The sample has just over 25,000 distinct CDR3 sequences; around 4% are singletons. The source material was whole blood. These receptors all stem from an adult who was a healthcare worker with PCR-confirmed SARS-CoV-2 infection or an uninfected control (not recorded which).

This clonotype was counted ten times or more. The genes are TRBV7-2 and TRBJ2-3; weak D call: TRBD2 (5 bases). Per the germline V gene, CDR1 is SGHTA and CDR2 is FQGNSA. The CDR3 consists of 14 residues. V gave up 1 base and J gave up 2 bases, with 7 bases separating them. In nucleotides, the CDR3 is TGTGCCAGCAGCTTAGTCGGGATCACAGATACGCAGTATTTT. This translates into CASSLVGITDTQYF.

This clonotype was seen many times. The chain links TRBV12-3 or TRBV12-4 to TRBJ2-7; TRBD2 matches at 11 bases. V trimming: 4 bases; J trimming: 6 bases; junction bases outside the gene matches: 8. This CDR3 comprises 15 residues. The CDR3 DNA reads TGTGCCAGCAGTTCCCGGACTAGCGGGTCGTCCGAGCAGTACTTC. Translating gives CASSSRTSGSSEQYF.

This clonotype was seen only a few times. The chain employs TRBV5-4 and TRBJ2-7; TRBD1 is a possible D gene (6 bases). V shed 0 bases and J shed 11 bases, with 15 bases lying between them. CDR1 is SGHNT and CDR2 is YYREEE in the germline V gene (reference sequence). The CDR3 has 13 amino acids. The CDR3 DNA follows: TGTGCCAGCAGCTTGGGCCAGGGGAGTAAGGAGTACTTC. This encodes CASSLGQGSKEYF. Complete variable domain (other parts from reference TRBV5-4 and TRBJ2-7): ETGVTQSPTHLIKTRGQQVTLRCSSQSGHNTVSWYQQALGQGPQFIFQYYREEENGRGNFPPRFSGLQFPNYSSELNVNALELDDSALYLCASSLGQGSKEYFGPGTRLTVT.

This chain uses TRBV19 with TRBJ1-5, with 8 nucleotides matching TRBD1. In germline, CDR1 is LNHDA, CDR2 SQIVND (reference sequence). The CDR3 is 13 amino acids. J was trimmed by 7 bases and V by 9 bases; bases with no gene match: 8. The CDR3 sequence: CASGGQAGQPQHF. CDR3 bases: TGTGCCAGCGGGGGACAGGCCGGACAGCCCCAGCATTTT.

This clonotype was picked up many times. CDR3 loop: CASSLTGARGEKLFF. In nucleotides, the CDR3 is TGTGCCAGCAGCTTGACAGGGGCGCGAGGTGAAAAACTGTTTTTT. The chain recombines TRBV7-7 with TRBJ1-4; 8 positions match TRBD1. There are 15 residues in the CDR3. From germline, CDR1 is SSHAT and CDR2 FNYEAQ (reference sequence). V gave up 3 bases and J gave up 7 bases; unmatched junction bases: 7.

The sample holds many counts of this clonotype. This chain connects TRBV10-3 to TRBJ2-1; TRBD2 matches 14 bases. The CDR3 totals 15 residues. Unmatched junction bases numbered 2, after V lost 4 bases and J lost 6 bases. Germline V CDR1 and CDR2: ENHRY, SYGVKD. CDR3 sequence: CAISAGLAGGNEQFF. The CDR3 bases are TGTGCCATCAGTGCCGGACTAGCGGGAGGCAATGAGCAGTTCTTC.

This clonotype was picked up many times. This rearrangement joins TRBV12-3 or TRBV12-4 to TRBJ1-2, with 8 bases aligning to TRBD1. The CDR3 has 13 amino acids. V was clipped by 6 bases and J by 4 bases; unmatched bases: 4. The CDR3 DNA sequence: TGTGCCAGCAGACCAGGACAGGGCTATGGCTACACCTTC. This gives the protein CASRPGQGYGYTF.

The sample holds many counts of this clonotype. This chain joins TRBV18 and TRBJ2-3; the D is unclear. Germline V gene lookup returns CDR1 KGHSH and CDR2 LQKENI. CDR3 length equals 18 residues. Trimming shortened V by 3 bases and J by 1 base, and 20 bases separated the two germline ends. CDR3 sequence: CASSPPRVSADRTDTQYF. As DNA, the CDR3 is TGTGCCAGCTCACCGCCTCGGGTGTCGGCAGACCGCACAGATACGCAGTATTTT.

This clonotype was recorded many times. The chain employs TRBV7-8 and TRBJ2-7, with 7 bases identical to TRBD1. Germline V gives CDR1 SGHVS, CDR2 FQNEAQ. The J segment lost 2 bases and the V segment lost 5 bases, leaving 3 bases of the junction unmatched. The CDR3 runs 13 residues. CDR3 nucleotide sequence: TGTGCCAGCAGCAAGGGACAGACCTACGAGCAGTACTTC. Its protein product is CASSKGQTYEQYF. Full variable domain (missing parts from reference TRBV7-8 and TRBJ2-7): GAGVSQSPRYKVAKRGQDVALRCDPISGHVSLFWYQQALGQGPEFLTYFQNEAQLDKSGLPSDRFFAERPEGSVSTLKIQRTQQEDSAVYLCASSKGQTYEQYFGPGTRLTVT.

This clonotype was picked up many times. V usage is TRBV29-1 and J usage is TRBJ2-1, with D unclear. Germline V gives CDR1 SQVTM, CDR2 ANQGSEA. The CDR3 consists of 11 residues. Trimming left V 5 bases short and J 15 bases short, with 17 bases between. The CDR3 protein is CSVNSHDPTFF. The CDR3 DNA follows: TGCAGCGTTAATTCCCATGACCCTACGTTCTTC.

This clonotype is labeled as medium-sized (0.01 to 0.1%). The rearrangement links TRBV27 to TRBJ1-6; D is ambiguous. The V end was cut by 2 bases, the J end by 5 bases, with 10 bases between. Germline V gene lookup returns CDR1 MNHEY and CDR2 SMNVEV (reference sequence). The CDR3 totals 15 residues. The CDR3 DNA sequence: TGTGCCAGCAGTTTAGGACCCGCTAATAATTCACCCCTCCACTTT. Translating gives CASSLGPANNSPLHF.

This clonotype was picked up many times. The rearrangement joins TRBV11-3 to TRBJ2-7; the D gene could be TRBD1 or TRBD2 (5 bases each). Trimming took off 1 base at V and 3 bases at J, with 10 bases between the two ends. The CDR3 is made up of 14 amino acids. The germline gives CDR1 SGHNT, CDR2 YENEEA. This CDR3 reads CASSLGGADYEQYF. The CDR3 bases are TGTGCCAGCAGCTTAGGAGGGGCCGACTACGAGCAGTACTTC.

The chain carries TRBV11-2 and TRBJ1-1; no firm D call. The germline V and J ends were trimmed by 0 bases and 0 bases, with 14 bases remaining between them. The CDR3 sequence is 17 residues long. CDR1 and CDR2 (germline): SGHAT, FQNNGV. The CDR3 DNA is TGTGCCAGCAGCTTAGAGTCGCGACGGATTATGAACACTGAAGCTTTCTTT. Amino acid sequence: CASSLESRRIMNTEAFF.

This clonotype was picked up a small number of times. V is TRBV2 and J is TRBJ2-2, with D perhaps TRBD2 (6 bases). The CDR3 loop spans 15 amino acids. Per germline, CDR1 SNHLY and CDR2 FYNNEI. V was cut by 0 bases and J by 5 bases, with 10 bases left in between. CDR3 sequence: CASSEAGGGTGELFF. The CDR3 DNA follows: TGTGCCAGCAGTGAAGCGGGAGGAGGTACCGGGGAGCTGTTTTTT.

This clonotype was observed a few times. The rearrangement uses TRBV2 and TRBJ1-4; 9 bases line up with TRBD1. The CDR3 totals 14 residues. The junction had 5 bases not matched to a gene; V was cut back by 4 bases and J by 8 bases. CDR1 and CDR2 from the germline V gene are SNHLY and FYNNEI. CDR3 region: CASSVSDRGEKLFF. The CDR3 coding sequence is TGTGCCAGCAGTGTTTCGGACAGGGGCGAAAAACTGTTTTTT.

At least ten counts were recorded for this clonotype. This CDR3 is CASSQRAKTGGNEQYF. Written as DNA, the CDR3 is TGCGCCAGCAGCCAGCGCGCTAAGACAGGGGGCAACGAGCAGTACTTC. The genes are TRBV5-1 and TRBJ2-7; 10 bases fit TRBD1. The CDR3 extends over 16 amino acids. CDR1 and CDR2 (germline): SGHRS, YFSETQ. V was clipped by 4 bases and J by 5 bases; unmatched bases: 12. The variable domain in full, completed from reference TRBV5-1 and TRBJ2-7, reads KAGVTQTPRYLIKTRGQQVTLSCSPISGHRSVSWYQQTPGQGLQFLFEYFSETQRNKGNFPGRFSGRQFSNSRSEMNVSTLELGDSALYLCASSQRAKTGGNEQYFGPGTRLTVT.

In this sample, this clonotype turned up many times. The chain couples TRBV6-5 to TRBJ1-5; TRBD1 is a possible D gene (6 bases). From germline, CDR1 is MNHEY and CDR2 SVGAGI. V was cut by 4 bases and J by 0 bases, with 10 bases left in between. This CDR3 has 15 amino acids. CDR3 coding DNA: TGTGCCAGCAGTTCCGACAGGAATAGCAATCAGCCCCAGCATTTT. As protein: CASSSDRNSNQPQHF.

This clonotype appeared many times. The chain couples TRBV7-8 to TRBJ2-3; 11 bases are shared with TRBD2. The ends lost 5 bases at V and 5 bases at J; junction bases unmatched: 6. There are 15 residues in the CDR3. CDR1 is SGHVS and CDR2 is FQNEAQ in the germline V gene. The CDR3 is CASSPELAGVDTQYF. CDR3 in DNA: TGTGCCAGCAGCCCGGAACTAGCGGGAGTAGATACGCAGTATTTT.

This clonotype was detected a few times. The chain carries TRBV29-1 and TRBJ2-3; TRBD2 matches 7 bases. CDR3 length: 16 residues. Per germline, CDR1 SQVTM and CDR2 ANQGSEA. The V segment lost 6 bases and the J segment 0 bases; nucleotides outside the gene matches: 12. CDR3 in amino acids: CSVAGQASGSTDTQYF. In DNA form, the CDR3 reads TGCAGCGTCGCGGGGCAGGCTAGCGGAAGCACAGATACGCAGTATTTT.

This clonotype occurred many times. The chain uses TRBV18 and TRBJ1-1; no clear D gene. The V and J ends lost 6 bases and 1 base respectively, with 9 bases between them. Germline lookup yields CDR1 KGHSH and CDR2 LQKENI. This CDR3 has 13 amino acids. The CDR3 region is CASSPDGNTEAFF. In DNA, the CDR3 is TGTGCCAGCTCTCCGGACGGGAACACTGAAGCTTTCTTT.

The rearrangement joins TRBV12-3 or TRBV12-4 to TRBJ2-7, with 11 bases fitting TRBD2. This CDR3 contains 16 residues. V was pared by 5 bases and J by 5 bases, with 11 bases of the junction left unmatched. CDR3 sequence: CASSPRASGRMNEQYF. The DNA for the CDR3 is TGTGCCAGCAGTCCCAGGGCTAGCGGGAGGATGAACGAGCAGTACTTC.

This clonotype appeared a few times. The rearrangement joins TRBV7-6 to TRBJ1-4, with no clear D. The germline V gene encodes CDR1 SGHVS and CDR2 FNYEAQ. With 3 bases removed from V and 12 bases from J, the gap between germline ends came to 11 bases. This CDR3 spans 12 amino acids. The CDR3 sequence: CASSFWADELFF. Here the CDR3 DNA reads TGTGCCAGCAGCTTTTGGGCCGACGAACTGTTTTTT.

There are many counts of this clonotype. In DNA form, the CDR3 reads TGTGCCAGCAGTTACTCGACCTTACAGGGGGCAAGGAATGAGCAGTTCTTC. Translation: CASSYSTLQGARNEQFF. The chain employs TRBV6-5 and TRBJ2-1; 9 bases fit TRBD1. Germline trimming cut 0 bases from V and 7 bases from J; bases unmatched to any gene: 10. The germline V gene encodes CDR1 MNHEY and CDR2 SVGAGI. The CDR3 spans 17 residues.

At least ten counts were recorded for this clonotype. The chain employs TRBV5-1 and TRBJ2-1; 10 nucleotides match TRBD2. There are 16 residues in the CDR3. Germline assignment: CDR1 SGHRS and CDR2 YFSETQ. J gave up 4 bases and V 0 bases, and 4 bases lay outside the gene matches. In DNA, the CDR3 is TGCGCCAGCAGCTTGGAGCCTAGCGGGAGTTACAATGAGCAGTTCTTC. This translates into CASSLEPSGSYNEQFF.

This clonotype was picked up many times. The V and J genes are TRBV30 and TRBJ1-1, with a weak D call TRBD1 (5 bases). The CDR3 covers 15 residues. Germline V gives CDR1 GTSNPN, CDR2 SVGIG (reference sequence). V dropped 0 bases and J dropped 0 bases, with 11 bases sitting between them. The CDR3 sequence is CAWSVRGRLNTEAFF. The DNA of the CDR3 is TGTGCCTGGAGTGTTCGGGGCAGACTGAACACTGAAGCTTTCTTT.

The rearrangement uses TRBV20-1 and TRBJ2-7; D is possibly TRBD2 (5 bases). There are 12 residues in the CDR3. V lost 4 bases, J lost 2 bases, and 9 bases lay in between. Germline CDR1 and CDR2: DFQATT and SNEGSKA (reference sequence). The CDR3 region has the DNA TGCAGTGCTAATCGGGGAACCTACGAGCAGTACTTC. It specifies CSANRGTYEQYF.

At least ten counts were recorded for this clonotype. The chain couples TRBV2 to TRBJ2-5; TRBD1 matches at 8 bases. Trimming at V came to 7 bases and at J to 2 bases, leaving 9 bases not matched to a gene. Per germline, CDR1 SNHLY and CDR2 FYNNEI. The CDR3 totals 15 residues. DNA of the CDR3: TGTGCCAGCACCCGGACAGGGAACTTACAAGAGACCCAGTACTTC. Translation gives CASTRTGNLQETQYF. The whole variable domain, filled in from reference TRBV2 and TRBJ2-5, reads EPEVTQTPSHQVTQMGQEVILRCVPISNHLYFYWYRQILGQKVEFLVSFYNNEISEKSEIFDDQFSVERPDGSNFTLKIRSTKLEDSAMYFCASTRTGNLQETQYFGPGTRLLVL.

This clonotype was observed many times. At one boundary the junction diverges from the germline segment, which might be a read error. V usage is TRBV15 and J usage is TRBJ1-2; weak D call: TRBD1 (6 bases). The CDR3 is 14 amino acids. Germline V lookup: CDR1 LNHNV, CDR2 YYDKDF (reference sequence). CDR3 region: CATSRSAQGTFSAF. In DNA form, the CDR3 reads TGTGCCACCAGCAGATCCGCCCAGGGGACCTTTTCGGCCTTC.